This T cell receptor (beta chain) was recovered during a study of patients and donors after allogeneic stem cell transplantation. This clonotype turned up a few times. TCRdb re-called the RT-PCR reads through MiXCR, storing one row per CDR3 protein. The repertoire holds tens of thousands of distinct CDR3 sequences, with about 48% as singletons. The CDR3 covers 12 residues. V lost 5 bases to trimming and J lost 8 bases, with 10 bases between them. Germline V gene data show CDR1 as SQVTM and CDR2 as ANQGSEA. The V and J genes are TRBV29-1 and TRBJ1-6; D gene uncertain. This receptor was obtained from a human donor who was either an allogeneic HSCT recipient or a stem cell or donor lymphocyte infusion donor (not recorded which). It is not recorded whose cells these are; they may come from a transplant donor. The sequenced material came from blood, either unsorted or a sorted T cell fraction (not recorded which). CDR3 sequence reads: CSVRDFDSPLHF. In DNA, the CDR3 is TGCAGCGTTCGGGATTTCGATTCACCCCTCCACTTT.